This is a list of T cell receptor beta chains from one sample in a study of beta chain features in type 1 diabetes. TCRdb's table, derived via immunoSEQ multiplex PCR, lists solely in-frame clones and lacks some. Of around 710,000 clones listed, around 12% are singletons. The sample consisted of naive CD4+ T cells from blood. These receptors were taken from a man aged 25-45 years with type 1 diabetes. The CDR3 runs from the conserved cysteine through the conserved F or W. D genes are given only for firm matches. A row's size may be missing; if present it is once, few, many or a size class.

CDR3,DNA,D,size,V,J
CASSHDRGKNSPLHF,TGTGCCAGCAGCCACGACAGGGGAAAGAACTCACCCCTCCACTTT,TRBD1,.,TRBV7-2,TRBJ1-6
CASTLDRASYNEQFF,TGTGCCAGCACCTTGGACAGGGCCTCCTACAATGAGCAGTTCTTC,TRBD1,.,TRBV2,TRBJ2-1
CASSIGGGTGELFF,TGTGCCAGTAGTATCGGGGGAGGCACCGGGGAGCTGTTTTTT,.,few,TRBV19,TRBJ2-2
CASSDGQGAGSPLHF,TGCGCCAGCAGCGACGGACAGGGGGCAGGTTCACCCCTCCACTTT,TRBD1,.,TRBV5-1,TRBJ1-6
CASSDRDRASYEQYF,TGTGCCAGTAGTGACCGGGACAGGGCCTCCTACGAGCAGTACTTC,TRBD1,few,TRBV19,TRBJ2-7
CASSKAGDTLGSPGANVLTF,TGTGCCAGCAGCAAAGCTGGGGACACGTTGGGATCCCCTGGGGCCAACGTCCTGACTTTC,.,many,TRBV21-1,TRBJ2-6
CASSFLAGGPTDTQYF,TGTGCCAGCAGCTTTCTAGCGGGGGGGCCAACAGATACGCAGTATTTT,TRBD2,.,TRBV11-3,TRBJ2-3
CASSQDGGRGVYGYTF,TGCGCCAGCAGCCAAGATGGAGGAAGGGGAGTCTATGGCTACACCTTC,.,.,TRBV4-1,TRBJ1-2
CASRRDGAKNIQYF,TGTGCCAGCAGGAGGGACGGAGCCAAAAACATTCAGTACTTC,.,.,TRBV21-1,TRBJ2-4
CASSPTGGMETQYF,TGTGCCAGCAGCCCCACAGGGGGAATGGAGACCCAGTACTTC,TRBD1,few,TRBV6-6,TRBJ2-5
CASPRAKNIQYF,TGTGCCAGCCCGCGGGCCAAAAACATTCAGTACTTC,.,.,TRBV2,TRBJ2-4
CASSEQETQYF,TGTGCCAGCAGCGAGCAAGAGACCCAGTACTTC,.,few,TRBV7-2,TRBJ2-5
CASSQDQGFERVHEQFF,TGCGCCAGCAGCCAAGATCAAGGTTTCGAGCGTGTCCATGAGCAGTTCTTC,.,.,TRBV4-3,TRBJ2-1
CASSPPGPPLHF,TGTGCCAGCAGTCCCCCTGGCCCACCCCTCCACTTT,.,.,TRBV2,TRBJ1-6
CASSSGGTNTDTQYF,TGTGCCAGCAGCAGCGGGGGCACCAACACAGATACGCAGTATTTT,TRBD2,.,TRBV4-2,TRBJ2-3